This T cell receptor beta chain was captured by sequencing in a study of shared clonotypes between healthy human individuals. CD45RO-negative cells were positively selected for CCR7, leaving out terminally differentiated effector memory CD45RA+ cells. Using immunoSEQ multiplex PCR, the repertoire was profiled, and TCRdb retains in-frame clones only, with some absent. The sample contains more than 600,000 clones, about 92% of which appear only once. V was cut by 2 bases and J by 2 bases, with 9 bases left in between. The CDR3 length is 14 residues. Per the germline V gene, CDR1 is SEHNR and CDR2 is FQNEAQ (reference sequence).

Sequencing used naive CD8+ T cells sorted from blood. The clonotype originates from a man aged 25 to 40 in good health. The J gene is TRBJ1-1, the V gene TRBV7-9, with a tentative D call TRBD1 (5 bases). The DNA of the CDR3 is TGTGCCAGCAGCTTAAGACAGATAAACACTGAAGCTTTCTTT. Its translation is CASSLRQINTEAFF. Full variable domain (missing parts from reference TRBV7-9 and TRBJ1-1): DTGVSQNPRHKITKRGQNVTFRCDPISEHNRLYWYRQTLGQGPEFLTYFQNEAQLEKSRLLSDRFSAERPKGSFSTLEIQRTEQGDSAMYLCASSLRQINTEAFFGQGTRLTVV.